These T cell receptor beta chains were read from a single sample in a study of cytomegalovirus exposure and HLA in healthy donors. The repertoire was sequenced with immunoSEQ multiplex PCR; TCRdb's copy has only in-frame clones and lacks some. Of about 85,000 clones listed, roughly three quarters were seen once; the top ten hold about 23%. Sequencing was performed on PBMCs. These receptors came from a woman aged 50 to 60 in good health and CMV-seropositive. Each CDR3 is given with its conserved first and last residue. The D gene is left open where the match is weak. Size tells how often a clone was seen (once, few, many) or the class of an expanded clone, and some rows leave it out.

15 | TRBJ2-3 | TRBV9 | NA | NA | TGTGCCAGCAGCGTGGGCGGGACGAGCTCGGATACGCAGTATTTT | CASSVGGTSSDTQYF
15 | TRBJ1-4 | TRBV27 | once | TRBD1 | TGTGCCAGCAGACCACGGACAGGGGGGAAGGAAAAACTGTTTTTT | CASRPRTGGKEKLFF
14 | TRBJ1-3 | TRBV6-6 | few | TRBD1 | TGTGCCAGCAGACCGGACAGGGGAAGGAACACCATATATTTT | CASRPDRGRNTIYF
14 | TRBJ1-2 | TRBV30 | NA | NA | TGTGCCTGGAGGCGGAACGGTCTAAACTATGGCTACACCTTC | CAWRRNGLNYGYTF
13 | TRBJ2-5 | TRBV7-3 | NA | NA | TGTGCCAGCAGCTTATCTAGCCGAGAGACCCAGTACTTC | CASSLSSRETQYF
18 | TRBJ1-4 | TRBV10-1 | once | TRBD1 | TGCGCCAGCACAGGGACAGGGGGCGAGTCCACAACTAATGAAAAACTGTTTTTT | CASTGTGGESTTNEKLFF
17 | TRBJ2-2 | TRBV4-2 | NA | TRBD1 | TGTGCCAGCAGCCAAGATCGGGGACAGGGAGGCACCGGGGAGCTGTTTTTT | CASSQDRGQGGTGELFF
13 | TRBJ1-1 | TRBV7-9 | NA | TRBD1 | TGTGCCAGCAGCCCCCGGACAGGAACTGAAGCTTTCTTT | CASSPRTGTEAFF
12 | TRBJ2-7 | TRBV13 | NA | NA | TGTGCCAGCAGCTTAGCCGGGGGAGAGCAGTACTTC | CASSLAGGEQYF
15 | TRBJ2-6 | TRBV7-7 | NA | NA | TGTGCTAGCAGCTCGGGGATTTCTGGGGCCAACGTCCTGACTTTC | CASSSGISGANVLTF
15 | TRBJ2-5 | TRBV25-1 | NA | NA | TGTGCCAGCAGTGAACCAGGGTCGGTATCAGAGACCCAGTACTTC | CASSEPGSVSETQYF
16 | TRBJ2-3 | TRBV9 | few | TRBD2 | TGTGCCAGCAGCACCTCAGCGGGAGGCGCCACAGATACGCAGTATTTT | CASSTSAGGATDTQYF
18 | TRBJ1-1 | TRBV19 | few | NA | TGTGCCAGTAGCATCGACGCTGGTAGAGGAGGCATGAACACTGAAGCTTTCTTT | CASSIDAGRGGMNTEAFF
16 | TRBJ2-1 | TRBV9 | NA | TRBD1 | TGTGCCAGCAGCGCTCCAAAGACAGGGGACGGGAATGAGCAGTTCTTC | CASSAPKTGDGNEQFF
15 | TRBJ1-5 | TRBV30 | NA | TRBD1 | TGTGCCTGGAGAGCAGGGGGGCATAGCAATCAGCCCCAGCATTTT | CAWRAGGHSNQPQHF